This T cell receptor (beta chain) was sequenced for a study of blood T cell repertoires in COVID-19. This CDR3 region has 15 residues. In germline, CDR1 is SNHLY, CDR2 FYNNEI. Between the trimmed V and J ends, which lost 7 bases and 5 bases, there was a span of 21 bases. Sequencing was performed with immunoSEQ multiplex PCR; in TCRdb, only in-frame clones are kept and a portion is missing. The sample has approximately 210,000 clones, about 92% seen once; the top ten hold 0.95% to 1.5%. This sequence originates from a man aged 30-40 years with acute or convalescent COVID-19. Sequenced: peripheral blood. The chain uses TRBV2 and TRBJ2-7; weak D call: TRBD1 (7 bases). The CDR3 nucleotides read TGTGCCAGCACCCCTGAGGAGGGGGCAAGGAACGAGCAGTACTTC. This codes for CASTPEEGARNEQYF.